The present T cell receptor beta chain was sequenced within a study of vaccination effects on CD4 cells after COVID-19. About this clone itself: The target antigen is unknown.

Ahead of sequencing, the ViraFEST assay grew antigen-specific CD4+ T cells using viral peptide pools. With roughly 9 days of culture completed, CD4+ T cells were isolated. Each participant received a vaccine that was either BNT162b2 or mRNA-1273, given as two doses. Testing of the vaccine recipients showed negative nucleocapsid antibodies and no prior SARS-CoV-2 infection. Each well held two million PBMC cultured with approximately 9.6 ug/ml peptides and about 10 IU/ml IL-2. Half-medium exchanges with IL-2 medium took place on days 3 and 7. The assay was immunoSEQ multiplex PCR, and TCRdb's table has in-frame clones only and misses some. The table has about 72,000 clones, 81% seen once. This CDR3 is 14 amino acids long. V shed 1 base and J shed 2 bases, with 7 bases lying between them. In germline, CDR1 is SGHTA, CDR2 FQGNSA.

The receptor's source is a human donor who received a COVID-19 vaccine. The specimen comprised CD4+ T cells from PBMCs cultured with HCoV-229E spike peptides, sampled after COVID-19 vaccination. The V gene is TRBV7-2, the J gene TRBJ2-3; maybe TRBD1 (6 bases). The CDR3 reads CASSLVGATDTQYF. The CDR3 DNA is TGTGCCAGCAGCTTAGTGGGGGCCACAGATACGCAGTATTTT.